The rows below give T cell receptor beta chains drawn from one sample of a study of CD8+CD57+ T cells in acquired aplastic anemia. Each CDR3 protein gets one entry after TCRdb re-called the reads with MiXCR. The sample records roughly 150,000 distinct CDR3 sequences, around half being singletons. Sequencing used sorted CD4+, CD8+, or CD8+CD57+ T cells (not recorded which) from PBMCs. These receptors all stem from a human donor with aplastic anemia. Both conserved end residues are part of each CDR3. Size is stated for part of the rows, as once, few or many counts, or as a class when the clone is expanded.

size	V	length	CDR3
.	TRBV10-3	15	CAISEGLAGVSEQYF
many	TRBV19	14	CASRRQLNTGELFF
many	TRBV20-1	15	CSALKASGSRDTQYF
many	TRBV6-6	13	CASSYDPTREQYF
.	TRBV7-3	12	CASSRGDSPLHF
few	TRBV2	15	CASSEPAGGTGELFF
many	TRBV7-8	14	CASSSGQVQETQYF
.	TRBV15	16	CATSSQRGGYADTQYF
.	TRBV28	15	CASDSGQRTYNEQFF
.	TRBV13	14	CASSLLVDRGTQYF
.	TRBV19	14	CASSQNSGKETQYF
many	TRBV7-6	13	CASSPPTNYGYTF
few	TRBV11-1	15	CASSPRTSGSNEQFF
.	TRBV30	17	CAWSRGGEGGSTGELFF
.	TRBV7-8	14	CASSLGHRNSPLHF
many	TRBV19	12	CATTAAGYEQYF
.	TRBV18	17	CASSKLLARGWYTEAFF
few	TRBV30	13	CAWGGQGNQPQHF
.	TRBV20-1	14	CSASTSGVKETQYF
.	TRBV7-6	17	CASSLDSTGNPSYEQYF
many	TRBV5-6	14	CASSWRGGGTEAFF
.	TRBV11-2	17	CASSPVGGQPFTDTQYF
many	TRBV27	15	CASSRPRERPGEQYF
many	TRBV20-1	16	CSARVTPPRVYNEQFF
many	TRBV7-9	13	CASVLGSSYEQYF
many	TRBV14	15	CASTAVTAPQETQYF